A selection of T cell receptor beta chains follows, all from one sample in a study of blood T cell repertoires in COVID-19. Sequencing was performed with immunoSEQ multiplex PCR; in TCRdb, only in-frame clones are kept and a portion is missing. The sample holds 130,000 or so clones, around 87% seen once. What was sequenced was peripheral blood. These receptors were taken from a middle-aged man with acute or convalescent COVID-19. CDR3s include the opening cysteine and the closing phenylalanine or tryptophan. The D gene is left open where the match is weak. Expanded clones are given a class, and other clones once, few, many or no size at all.

D: NA; J: TRBJ2-7; size: NA; V: TRBV5-1; CDR3: CASSYGRPPSWAPYEQYF; DNA: TGCGCCAGCAGCTACGGTCGCCCTCCCTCTTGGGCCCCCTACGAGCAGTACTTC
D: TRBD1; J: TRBJ1-6; size: NA; V: TRBV18; CDR3: CASSTGNSPLHF; DNA: TGTGCCAGCTCGACAGGGAATTCACCCCTCCACTTT
D: TRBD2; J: TRBJ2-1; size: NA; V: TRBV6-1; CDR3: CASSEDAGGASGRWANEQFF; DNA: TGTGCCAGCAGTGAAGACGCGGGTGGGGCTAGCGGGAGGTGGGCCAATGAGCAGTTCTTC
D: TRBD2; J: TRBJ2-1; size: NA; V: TRBV9; CDR3: CASSPLAGGLNEQFF; DNA: TGTGCCAGCAGCCCATTAGCGGGAGGGCTCAATGAGCAGTTCTTC
D: NA; J: TRBJ1-5; size: NA; V: TRBV13; CDR3: CASRNSRNGERVQPQHF; DNA: TGTGCCAGCAGGAACAGTAGGAACGGGGAAAGAGTTCAGCCCCAGCATTTT
D: TRBD1; J: TRBJ1-2; size: NA; V: TRBV29-1; CDR3: CSVEEDRGLYGYTF; DNA: TGCAGCGTTGAAGAGGACAGGGGGCTCTATGGCTACACCTTC
D: TRBD1; J: TRBJ1-3; size: once; V: TRBV9; CDR3: CASSVALGQGGNTIYF; DNA: TGTGCCAGCAGCGTAGCTCTGGGACAGGGAGGAAACACCATATATTTT
D: NA; J: TRBJ1-2; size: NA; V: TRBV3-1/TRBV3-2; CDR3: CASSQEQGAFYGYTF; DNA: TGTGCCAGCAGCCAGGAACAAGGGGCGTTCTATGGCTACACCTTC
D: NA; J: TRBJ1-2; size: NA; V: TRBV27; CDR3: CASSFGGLSGGYTF; DNA: TGTGCCAGCAGTTTCGGCGGACTGAGCGGAGGCTACACCTTC
D: NA; J: TRBJ2-5; size: NA; V: TRBV5-1; CDR3: CASSLQETQETQYF; DNA: TGCGCCAGCAGTCTACAGGAGACCCAAGAGACCCAGTACTTC
D: NA; J: TRBJ2-7; size: NA; V: TRBV7-6; CDR3: CASSLGIVQGEQYF; DNA: TGTGCCAGCAGCTTAGGTATCGTCCAGGGCGAGCAGTACTTC
D: TRBD1; J: TRBJ1-4; size: once; V: TRBV28; CDR3: CASRRQGAGNEKLFF; DNA: TGTGCCAGCAGACGACAGGGGGCCGGCAATGAAAAACTGTTTTTT
D: TRBD2; J: TRBJ2-3; size: NA; V: TRBV3-1/TRBV3-2; CDR3: CASSQRPVLAGYTDTQYF; DNA: TGTGCCAGCAGCCAACGCCCAGTACTAGCGGGTTACACAGATACGCAGTATTTT
D: NA; J: TRBJ1-6; size: once; V: TRBV27; CDR3: CASSHHTGSSYNSPLHF; DNA: TGTGCCAGCAGTCACCATACAGGGAGCTCCTATAATTCACCCCTCCACTTT